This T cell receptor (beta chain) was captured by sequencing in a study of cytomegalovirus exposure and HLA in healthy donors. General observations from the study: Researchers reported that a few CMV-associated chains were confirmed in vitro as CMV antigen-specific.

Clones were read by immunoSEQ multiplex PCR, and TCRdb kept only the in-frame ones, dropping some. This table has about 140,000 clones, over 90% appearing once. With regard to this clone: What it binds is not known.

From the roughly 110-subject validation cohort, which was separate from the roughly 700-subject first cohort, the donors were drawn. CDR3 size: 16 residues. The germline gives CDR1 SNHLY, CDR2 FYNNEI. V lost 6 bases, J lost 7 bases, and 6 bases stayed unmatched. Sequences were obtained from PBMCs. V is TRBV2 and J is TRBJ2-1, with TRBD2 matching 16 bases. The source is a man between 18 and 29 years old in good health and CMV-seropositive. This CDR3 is CASSAGLAGGENEQFF. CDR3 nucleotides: TGTGCCAGCAGCGCGGGACTAGCGGGAGGGGAAAATGAGCAGTTCTTC.